This TCR beta chain was recovered during a study of cytomegalovirus exposure and HLA in healthy donors. The CDR3 totals 14 residues. V was shortened by 4 bases and J by 1 base, with 10 bases between the two germline ends. The V gene's germline CDR1 is SGHVS and CDR2 FQNEAQ. The PCR used 60 Vbeta and 13 Jbeta primers. Measured with immunoSEQ multiplex PCR; TCRdb has only the in-frame clones, and not every one. The table has about 140,000 clones, about 10% seen once. Comments on this clone: What it recognizes is unknown.

Study results and caveats: Cytomegalovirus status was reportedly diagnosed by the classifier with high specificity and sensitivity. One variant, a missense change in DCLRE1C, was linked in a later analysis to TCR beta V- and J-gene trimming.

This TCR derives from a man between 50 and 59 years old in good health and CMV-seronegative. The chain uses TRBV7-8 and TRBJ1-1; D possibly corresponds to TRBD1 (5 bases). The sample was PBMCs. The CDR3 loop reads CASSWGGRNTEAFF. CDR3 in DNA: TGTGCCAGCAGCTGGGGGGGACGGAACACTGAAGCTTTCTTT.